This T cell receptor beta chain originates from a study of cytomegalovirus exposure and HLA in healthy donors. Concerning this clone: What it binds is unknown.

PCR primers comprised 60 Vbeta and 13 Jbeta primers. Measured with immunoSEQ multiplex PCR; TCRdb has only the in-frame clones, and not every one. The profile shows 160,000 or so clones, approximately 80% of them singletons. The V gene's germline CDR1 is SGHRS and CDR2 YFSETQ. The CDR3 is made up of 11 amino acids. Trimming took 6 bases from V and 3 from J, leaving 7 bases between them. Whole-study findings and limits: In all likelihood, a cluster of highly shared sequence variants was a sequencing artifact.

The rearrangement links TRBV5-1 to TRBJ2-7; a possible D gene is TRBD2 (5 bases). This clonotype originated in a woman aged 18-29 years in good health and CMV-seronegative. Specimen: PBMCs. CDR3 sequence: CASMGDYEQYF. Written as DNA, the CDR3 is TGCGCCAGCATGGGAGACTACGAGCAGTACTTC.